Sequencing of this T cell receptor (beta chain) was carried out in a study of shared clonotypes between healthy human individuals (TCRdb year 2020). Study-level background: The cohort included three men and a couple of women between 18 and 49 years of age. Per donor, three plates each were used for CD4 naive and CD4 memory, two for CD8 naive, and one for CD8 memory. Leukapheresis yielded between about 0.94 and 8.9 billion PBMCs per donor. To increase sequencing depth and limit assay-specific biases, different laboratories used diverse techniques to prepare libraries and sequence TCR repertoires. The study deeply sequenced blood TCR repertoires of about 5 healthy adults to estimate repertoire size and the extent of clonotype sharing between individuals.

Using the deep immunoSEQ assay, TCR CDR3 regions were amplified from genomic DNA by multiplex PCR. Genomic DNA extracted from each cell subset was distributed evenly over all wells of several immunoSEQ 96-well plates, and each plate served as one replicate. Each replicate PCR for sorted subsets received roughly 0.2 ug genomic DNA, equal to tens of thousands of T cell genomes. The purified libraries were quantified using a Qubit 3.0 fluorometer, sized with a Bioanalyzer 2100, and then quantified again using the KAPA Library Quantification kit. Every immunoSEQ 96-well plate was sequenced on a dedicated single-read 150-cycle Illumina NextSeq 550 flow cell. The authors' pipeline ran thus. Because the immunoSEQ output included only junctional sequences and no quality scores, the filtering could not be the same as the filtering used for full-length reads. To assign V/J genes and CDR3, sequences were annotated using PyIR, a Python wrapper for IgBLAST v1.9, with IMGT germline references. Reads were filtered out if the reads had weak V/J assignments (E-value above 1e-6), no CDR3, stop codons, out-of-frame junctions, or ambiguous translated residues. A V3J clonotype was defined by an identical inferred V gene, J gene, and CDR3 amino acid sequence. The percentage overlap between two repertoires was calculated by dividing the number of shared unique clonotypes by the size of the smaller repertoire. Repertoire richness was assessed with RTK rarefaction, the Chao1 estimator, and Recon v2.1 estimates of unobserved clonotypes. For all TCRbeta clonotypes obtained by the gDNA method from a handful of donors, generation probabilities were computed with OLGA. TCRdb's version of the immuneACCESS table is confined to in-frame rearrangements and falls short of the full clone set. An unresolved V gene accounts for under half of the shortfall where checked; the remainder is of unknown origin. The V and J calls and clone size are taken from that table; D and trimming were inferred from the DNA. Within this sample are more than 2,000,000 clones, with about 92% of them counted one time only. About 0.13% of the sample rests with the top ten.

Remarks on this clone: What antigen it recognizes has not been identified. Per-base qualities were not stored, and no clone one base away is much larger.

Healthy HIV-negative adults with no recently reported acute infections or vaccinations were included as donors. Every donor was a Caucasian adult living in Nashville, Tennessee, USA. Magnetic negative selection was used to enrich CD4+ T cells, after which naive cells were positively selected on CD45RA and the negative fraction became the memory subset. Blood was obtained by leukapheresis, after which PBMCs were separated by Ficoll-Histopaque density gradient centrifugation and cryopreserved in liquid nitrogen vapor phase. Analytical flow cytometry was used to check the purity and quantity of every magnetically sorted T cell population. From each sorted fraction, genomic DNA was isolated and quantified by UV absorbance on a Nanodrop 2000c. Deletion took 6 bases off V and 7 bases off J, with a span of 4 bases between the germline ends. From its cysteine to its phenylalanine, the CDR3 spans 10 amino acids. Only the CDR3 DNA is retained, 30 bases long and in frame from the first base. The germline V gene (reference sequence) provides CDR1 LNHDA and CDR2 SQIVND.

Here is what the overall study found, with its caveats: Compared with non-shared clonotypes, clonotypes shared by all four sorted-subset donors had higher generation probabilities. Sampling was restricted to blood, and TCR repertoires in tissues likely differ from the TCR repertoires found in blood. Because the study included a small number of donors, the genetic and exposure-history diversity represented was limited. When a few donors were compared, the shared fraction of clonotypes was around 5% for naive CD4, approximately 3.5% for naive CD8, 2% to 2.5% for memory CD4, and 0.35% to 0.5% for memory CD8. Estimated clonotype richness was generally larger for naive than for memory subsets. Pairwise subsampling indicated that sequencing depth was expected to affect the degree of clonotype sharing among donors. Rarefaction of sorted-subset datasets indicated incomplete sequencing despite the large sequencing depth.

The sequence was obtained from a man aged 18 to 29 in good health. Recombination connected TRBV19 to TRBJ1-5; the D gene cannot be named for sure. The sample consisted of naive CD4+ T cells sorted from blood. The sample's cell subset or site label is to be understood as: CD45RA+ positively selected. The CDR3 region has the sequence CASRGQPQHF. The nucleotide sequence is TGTGCCAGTAGGGGGCAGCCCCAGCATTTT.